The 20 T cell receptor beta chains presented below share a single source sample, sequenced in a study of blood T cells in healthy people across ages. The authors ran a second PCR of about 6 to 11 cycles using a sample-barcoded 5' primer and a J-beta primer mix. TCRdb itself ran the 5' RACE reads through MiXCR, one entry per CDR3 protein. Of 1.8 million or so distinct CDR3 sequences in the sample, about 39% were seen once. The sequencing input was blood. Every receptor here comes from a human donor in good health.

The chain joins TRBV5-1 to TRBJ2-3; TRBD2 aligns across 8 bases. The germline V gene has CDR1 SGHRS and CDR2 YFSETQ. The ends lost 0 bases at V and 3 bases at J; junction bases unmatched: 6. The CDR3 contains 16 residues. The CDR3 loop is CASSLALAGPTDTQYF. CDR3 nucleotide sequence: TGCGCCAGCAGCTTGGCATTAGCGGGGCCAACAGATACGCAGTATTTT.

This chain joins TRBV30 and TRBJ1-2; D gene unclear. Trimming pared 1 base from V and 2 bases from J, leaving 11 bases between. Germline V gene lookup returns CDR1 GTSNPN and CDR2 SVGIG (reference sequence). CDR3 length: 14 residues. The CDR3 nucleotides are TGTGCCTGGAGTGAGATAGGGATAAACTATGGCTACACCTTC. Residues: CAWSEIGINYGYTF.

The chain links TRBV7-2 to TRBJ2-4; 10 positions match TRBD2. The junction had 5 bases not matched to a gene; V was cut back by 5 bases and J by 4 bases. The germline V gene encodes CDR1 SGHTA and CDR2 FQGNSA. This CDR3 has 15 residues. The CDR3 here is CASSNLAGVKNIQYF. In nucleotides, the CDR3 is TGTGCCAGCAGCAATCTAGCGGGGGTTAAAAACATTCAGTACTTC.

This chain joins TRBV5-1 and TRBJ2-1, with 13 bases identical to TRBD2. The CDR3 spans 18 residues. Germline V gives CDR1 SGHRS, CDR2 YFSETQ. V trimming: 0 bases; J trimming: 8 bases; junction bases outside the gene matches: 11. The CDR3 bases are TGCGCCAGCAGCTTGGGACTAGCGGGGGGAACGACTGTCGATGAGCAGTTCTTC. This encodes CASSLGLAGGTTVDEQFF.

This clonotype was counted at least ten times. V and J are TRBV6-5 and TRBJ1-2, with D possibly TRBD1 on 5 matching bases. CDR3 length: 11 residues. The V gene lost 6 bases and the J gene lost 7 bases, with 9 bases spanning the gap. Germline-derived CDR1 and CDR2 are MNHEY and SVGAGI. The CDR3 sequence is CASSQGFGYTF. The CDR3 bases are TGTGCCAGCAGCCAGGGTTTTGGCTACACCTTC.

Only a few counts were recorded for this clonotype. The chain employs TRBV4-2 and TRBJ1-4; 9 nucleotides align to TRBD1. Germline V gene data show CDR1 as LGHNA and CDR2 as YNFKEQ. The CDR3 is 16 amino acids. V trimming: 0 bases; J trimming: 8 bases; junction bases outside the gene matches: 7. CDR3 bases: TGTGCCAGCAGCCAAGAGCCCGACAGGGGGGGGGAAAAACTGTTTTTT. Residues: CASSQEPDRGGEKLFF.

This clonotype was seen only a few times. This chain joins TRBV20-1 and TRBJ2-5; D is unresolved. The CDR3 contains 14 residues. CDR1 is DFQATT, CDR2 SNEGSKA, per germline (reference sequence). The V and J ends lost 0 bases and 1 base respectively, with 9 bases between them. The CDR3 reads CSAREFQFQETQYF. The CDR3 nucleotides are TGCAGTGCTAGAGAGTTCCAGTTCCAAGAGACCCAGTACTTC.

The CDR3 sequence: CATSPLGQDYGYTF. The DNA for the CDR3 is TGTGCCACCAGCCCTCTAGGGCAGGACTATGGCTACACCTTC. The chain is built from TRBV15 and TRBJ1-2; D call uncertain. Trimming pared 5 bases from V and 3 bases from J, leaving 13 bases between. The CDR3 runs to 14 residues. The V gene's germline CDR1 is LNHNV and CDR2 YYDKDF (reference sequence).

This chain links TRBV20-1 with TRBJ2-3; 11 bases fit TRBD2. This CDR3 comprises 16 residues. Trimming cost V 5 bases and J 8 bases; bases outside gene matches: 15. The V gene's germline CDR1 is DFQATT and CDR2 SNEGSKA (reference sequence). CDR3 nucleotides: TGCAGTGCTTCCCCGAGACTAGCGGGGAGTTACGCTACGCAGTATTTT. Translated, it gives CSASPRLAGSYATQYF.

This chain joins TRBV6-6 and TRBJ1-2, with 8 bases identical to TRBD1. CDR3 size: 14 residues. Looked up from germline, CDR1 is MNHNY and CDR2 is SVGAGI (reference sequence). The V gene end was trimmed by 4 bases and the J gene end by 8 bases; junction bases not matched to a gene: 9. DNA of the CDR3: TGTGCCAGCAGTTCCCACCAGGGGGCAGGAGGCTACACCTTC. It encodes CASSSHQGAGGYTF.

The sample holds a few counts of this clonotype. The chain carries TRBV7-2 and TRBJ2-7; TRBD1 might be the D (6 bases). Germline-derived CDR1 and CDR2 are SGHTA and FQGNSA. This CDR3 spans 14 amino acids. Between the trimmed V and J ends, which lost 4 bases and 3 bases, there was a span of 13 bases. CDR3 nucleotide sequence: TGTGCCAGCAGCTACAAAGGACAGAGCTACGAGCAGTACTTC. This codes for CASSYKGQSYEQYF.

V is TRBV6-5 and J is TRBJ2-1; D is unclear. V dropped 4 bases and J dropped 8 bases, with 9 bases sitting between them. There are 12 residues in the CDR3. The V gene's germline CDR1 is MNHEY and CDR2 SVGAGI. Here the CDR3 reads CASSSETDEQFF. CDR3 nucleotide sequence: TGTGCCAGCAGTTCCGAGACGGATGAGCAGTTCTTC.

This chain uses TRBV20-1 with TRBJ1-4; 7 nucleotides align to TRBD1. The length of the CDR3 is 15 residues. The germline gives CDR1 DFQATT, CDR2 SNEGSKA (reference sequence). Trimming at V came to 6 bases and at J to 2 bases, leaving 9 bases not matched to a gene. This CDR3 is CSAGDSHSTNEKLFF. The CDR3 DNA follows: TGCAGTGCGGGGGACAGTCACTCGACTAATGAAAAACTGTTTTTT.

This chain connects TRBV5-1 to TRBJ2-1; the D gene is possibly TRBD1 (5 bases). Germline V gives CDR1 SGHRS, CDR2 YFSETQ. V was clipped by 0 bases and J by 15 bases, with 22 bases between them. The CDR3 has 15 amino acids. CDR3 bases: TGCGCCAGCAGCTTGGGGTCAGGGAAGGCCTCTTTAGGGTTCTTC. It yields the protein CASSLGSGKASLGFF.

The chain joins TRBV9 to TRBJ1-1; tentatively, D is TRBD1 (5 bases). The CDR3 contains 15 residues. Deletions cut 4 bases from V and 5 bases from J, with 18 bases between. Germline assignment: CDR1 SGDLS and CDR2 YYNGEE. Here the CDR3 DNA reads TGTGCCAGCAGCCCCCATGGGGGGTTGATGACTGAAGCTTTCTTT. Its translation: CASSPHGGLMTEAFF.

The sample holds one count of this clonotype. The chain has TRBV7-2 and TRBJ2-4; D not certain. Trimming removed 1 base at V and 8 bases at J, with 12 bases between. The CDR3 is made up of 14 amino acids. Germline lookup yields CDR1 SGHTA and CDR2 FQGNSA. CDR3 amino acids: CASSLVSPGDIQYF. The CDR3 nucleotides read TGTGCCAGCAGCTTAGTGAGCCCCGGAGACATTCAGTACTTC.

The chain carries TRBV9 and TRBJ2-3; D is ambiguous. Germline V gene sequence: CDR1 SGDLS, CDR2 YYNGEE. This CDR3 is built from 14 residues. With 4 bases removed from V and 4 bases from J, the gap between germline ends came to 13 bases. The CDR3 spells CASSYISGADTQYF. In DNA form, the CDR3 reads TGTGCCAGCAGCTACATAAGTGGGGCAGATACGCAGTATTTT.

There are a few counts of this clonotype. This sequence joins TRBV6-1 and TRBJ2-7; tentative D call: TRBD2 (6 bases). Germline V gene sequence: CDR1 MNHNS, CDR2 SASEGT. The CDR3 spans 14 residues. Trimming shortened V by 2 bases and J by 7 bases, and 15 bases separated the two germline ends. In nucleotides, the CDR3 is TGTGCCAGCAGTGAAATACACGGGGCGGGGGAGCAGTACTTC. Translated, it gives CASSEIHGAGEQYF.

This clonotype was found many times. CDR3 loop: CASSLQDPSYNEQFF. The CDR3 coding sequence is TGCGCCAGCAGCTTACAGGATCCCTCCTACAATGAGCAGTTCTTC. V gene TRBV5-1 combines with J gene TRBJ2-1, with a possible D match to TRBD1 (5 bases). This CDR3 spans 15 amino acids. The V gene lost 2 bases and the J gene lost 0 bases, with 9 bases spanning the gap. Germline CDR1 reads SGHRS; CDR2 reads YFSETQ.

About this clonotype: Germline and junction disagree at one end, which may indicate a read error. The V call is TRBV5-1, the J call TRBJ1-2; D is ambiguous. The CDR3 runs 15 residues. CDR1 is SGHRS, CDR2 YFSETQ, per germline. As DNA, the CDR3 is TGCACCAGCAGCTTGGCAGTCAGCTCTAACTATGGCTACACCTTC. Translation gives CTSSLAVSSNYGYTF.